Each of the 17 T cell receptor beta chains below was sequenced from the same sample in a study of OX40 agonist ivuxolimab in advanced cancers. Assay: immunoSEQ multiplex PCR; the TCRdb copy retains only in-frame clones and omits some. Among more than 85,000 clones listed, about 89% were seen once. The sequencing here drew on CD4+ or CD8+ T cells sorted from blood, taken in a trial of the OX40 agonist ivuxolimab. The receptor source for this set is an adult with an advanced solid tumor such as melanoma, head and neck, liver or kidney cancer.

V gene TRBV7-9 combines with J gene TRBJ2-7; 7 bases are shared with TRBD1. The CDR3 length is 15 residues. Germline CDR1 SEHNR, CDR2 FQNEAQ (reference sequence). With V trimmed by 4 bases and J by 0 bases, 6 bases remained unmatched. Here the CDR3 DNA reads TGTGCCAGCAGCTCCCCAGGGACAGACTCCTACGAGCAGTACTTC. This encodes CASSSPGTDSYEQYF. Based on the CDR3 plus reference TRBV7-9 and TRBJ2-7, the full variable domain is DTGVSQNPRHKITKRGQNVTFRCDPISEHNRLYWYRQTLGQGPEFLTYFQNEAQLEKSRLLSDRFSAERPKGSFSTLEIQRTEQGDSAMYLCASSSPGTDSYEQYFGPGTRLTVT.

This chain connects TRBV9 to TRBJ1-5; no reliable D call. The CDR3 covers 14 residues. V lost 0 bases and J 0 bases, leaving 4 bases between the germline ends. Germline V CDR1 and CDR2: SGDLS, YYNGEE. The DNA of the CDR3 is TGTGCCAGCAGCGTAGGCATTAGCAATCAGCCCCAGCATTTT. It encodes CASSVGISNQPQHF.

This chain connects TRBV28 to TRBJ2-1, with TRBD2 identical over 12 bases. J gave up 2 bases and V 7 bases, and 6 bases lay outside the gene matches. Germline V lookup: CDR1 MDHEN, CDR2 SYDVKM. This CDR3 is 16 amino acids long. CDR3 sequence reads: CASTTASGRAYNEQFF. CDR3 nucleotide sequence: TGTGCCAGCACCACGGCTAGCGGGAGGGCCTACAATGAGCAGTTCTTC.

This chain links TRBV30 with TRBJ2-2; D remains unclear. Trimming left V 0 bases short and J 6 bases short, with 11 bases between. Germline loops: CDR1 GTSNPN, CDR2 SVGIG (reference sequence). The CDR3 loop spans 14 amino acids. The CDR3 DNA sequence: TGTGCCTGGAGTGTACAAGGGTCCCCCGGGGAGCTGTTTTTT. It encodes CAWSVQGSPGELFF.

The chain carries TRBV28 and TRBJ1-2; 8 bases are a match to TRBD1. Germline CDR1 MDHEN, CDR2 SYDVKM. The ends lost 5 bases at V and 7 bases at J; junction bases unmatched: 3. This CDR3 spans 12 amino acids. This CDR3 is CASSVGQGGYTF. CDR3 DNA: TGTGCCAGCAGTGTTGGACAGGGTGGCTACACCTTC.

This clone was observed a few times. V is TRBV29-1 and J is TRBJ2-6, with D possibly being TRBD2 (5 bases). This CDR3 spans 14 amino acids. Germline-derived CDR1 and CDR2 are SQVTM and ANQGSEA. Trimming shortened V by 6 bases and J by 4 bases, and 13 bases separated the two germline ends. CDR3 amino acids: CSVRTLPGANVLTF. The CDR3 nucleotides read TGCAGCGTCCGGACTCTCCCAGGGGCCAACGTCCTGACTTTC.

A few counts support this clone. The V and J genes are TRBV18 and TRBJ2-2; a weak D match, TRBD2 (6 bases). Trimming removed 1 base from V and 4 bases from J, with 7 bases in between. This CDR3 has 14 residues. CDR1 KGHSH and CDR2 LQKENI come from the germline V gene. The CDR3 nucleotides read TGTGCCAGCTCACCACTCGGGGGCACCGGGGAGCTGTTTTTT. The encoded protein is CASSPLGGTGELFF.

The genes are TRBV21-1 and TRBJ2-7; whether TRBD1, the table's D call, matches the DNA was not checked. TRBV21-1 is listed as a pseudogene. The CDR3 contains 16 residues. In nucleotides, the CDR3 is TGTGCCAGCAGACATCACCACAGGAGCCCCCCCTACGAGCAGTACTTC. This translates into CASRHHHRSPPYEQYF.

This clone was detected once. The chain uses TRBV10-3 and TRBJ1-1; TRBD1 aligns across 8 bases. Germline CDR1 is ENHRY and CDR2 is SYGVKD. This CDR3 spans 14 amino acids. With 2 bases clipped from V and 7 bases from J, the junction kept 6 bases outside the gene matches. The CDR3 loop reads CAISERTGSGEAFF. The CDR3 region has the DNA TGTGCCATCAGTGAGAGGACAGGGTCAGGTGAAGCTTTCTTT.

In its sample, this clone was seen once. CDR3 region: CASRTGGSPGELFF. The CDR3 DNA sequence: TGTGCCAGCAGAACAGGGGGATCGCCCGGGGAGCTGTTTTTT. This chain uses TRBV11-3 with TRBJ2-2, with 8 bases matching TRBD1. J lost 6 bases, V lost 6 bases, and 6 bases had no gene match. Per germline, CDR1 SGHNT and CDR2 YENEEA. CDR3 length: 14 residues.

This clone was counted a single time. The rearrangement links TRBV29-1 to TRBJ2-7, with 7 bases identical to TRBD2. In germline, CDR1 is SQVTM, CDR2 ANQGSEA. The V segment lost 2 bases and the J segment 3 bases; nucleotides outside the gene matches: 7. This CDR3 has 14 amino acids. The CDR3 DNA reads TGCAGCGTTGAATGGGCGGGAGAGGGCTACGAGCAGTACTTC. Its translation is CSVEWAGEGYEQYF.

In its sample, this clone was seen once. V is TRBV28 and J is TRBJ2-7, with 7 bases matching TRBD2. CDR1 is MDHEN and CDR2 is SYDVKM in the germline V gene. The ends lost 2 bases at V and 7 bases at J; junction bases unmatched: 8. This CDR3 spans 14 amino acids. CDR3 DNA: TGTGCCAGCAGTTTAGGTCTAGCGGCGAGGGAGCAGTACTTC. Protein product: CASSLGLAAREQYF.

This rearrangement joins TRBV11-2 to TRBJ2-1; D perhaps matches TRBD2 (5 bases). Germline CDR1 is SGHAT and CDR2 is FQNNGV. The CDR3 loop spans 15 amino acids. Trimming stripped 0 bases from V and 7 bases from J, with 13 bases between. Here the CDR3 reads CASSLDGVGVNEQFF. CDR3 nucleotides: TGTGCCAGCAGCTTAGATGGTGTGGGAGTAAATGAGCAGTTCTTC. Full variable domain (missing parts from reference TRBV11-2 and TRBJ2-1): EAGVAQSPRYKIIEKRQSVAFWCNPISGHATLYWYQQILGQGPKLLIQFQNNGVVDDSQLPKDRFSAERLKGVDSTLKIQPAKLEDSAVYLCASSLDGVGVNEQFFGPGTRLTVL.

In this sample, this clone turned up once. The rearrangement uses TRBV28 and TRBJ1-3, with 9 bases fitting TRBD1. The V gene end was trimmed by 3 bases and the J gene end by 2 bases; junction bases not matched to a gene: 2. This CDR3 has 15 amino acids. Per germline, CDR1 MDHEN and CDR2 SYDVKM. CDR3 in DNA: TGTGCCAGCAGTTTGGGACAGGGTACTGGAAACACCATATATTTT. Protein: CASSLGQGTGNTIYF. Based on the CDR3 plus reference TRBV28 and TRBJ1-3, the full variable domain is DVKVTQSSRYLVKRTGEKVFLECVQDMDHENMFWYRQDPGLGLRLIYFSYDVKMKEKGDIPEGYSVSREKKERFSLILESASTNQTSMYLCASSLGQGTGNTIYFGEGSWLTVV.

This rearrangement joins TRBV30 to TRBJ1-2, with TRBD1 matching over 12 bases. CDR3 size: 15 residues. V lost 1 base to trimming and J lost 3 bases; unmatched junction nucleotides: 3. Germline CDR1 and CDR2: GTSNPN and SVGIG (reference sequence). The CDR3 is CAWSAGQGADYGYTF. The CDR3 DNA sequence: TGTGCCTGGAGTGCGGGACAGGGGGCGGACTATGGCTACACCTTC.

This clone was detected once. The chain recombines TRBV2 with TRBJ1-2; 7 bases match TRBD1. V shed 3 bases and J 8 bases; nucleotides not matched to a gene: 9. Germline V gene sequence: CDR1 SNHLY, CDR2 FYNNEI. This CDR3 spans 14 amino acids. The CDR3: CASSDQGVIVGYTF. In DNA, the CDR3 is TGTGCCAGCAGTGACCAGGGGGTTATTGTCGGCTACACCTTC. Filled out from reference TRBV2 and TRBJ1-2, the complete variable domain reads EPEVTQTPSHQVTQMGQEVILRCVPISNHLYFYWYRQILGQKVEFLVSFYNNEISEKSEIFDDQFSVERPDGSNFTLKIRSTKLEDSAMYFCASSDQGVIVGYTFGSGTRLTVV.

This rearrangement joins TRBV6-1 to TRBJ2-3; 9 bases fit TRBD1. The germline CDR1 and CDR2 sequences are MNHNS and SASEGT. The CDR3 is 16 amino acids. The V and J ends lost 4 bases and 4 bases, in that order; junction bases with no gene match: 9. The CDR3 spells CASSALTGGASDTQYF. The CDR3 DNA is TGTGCCAGCAGTGCCCTAACAGGGGGCGCGTCAGATACGCAGTATTTT.